This T cell receptor beta chain was captured by sequencing in a study of blood T cell repertoires in COVID-19. In the study overall: Sources were T cells, B-cell-depleted T cells, or PBMCs; the material itself was cDNA or gDNA.

Profiled with immunoSEQ multiplex PCR; TCRdb holds only in-frame clones, not every one. Seen here are some 96,000 clones, over 75% observed once, and the top ten hold about 7.4%. CDR3 size: 18 residues. The chain recombines TRBV21-1 with TRBJ1-2; the table's D gene call, TRBD1, was not cross checked with the DNA. TRBV21-1 is a pseudogene locus. The clonotype originates from a man aged 30 to 39 in a cohort sampled during active COVID-19. Sequencing was carried out using peripheral blood. The CDR3 coding sequence is TGTGCCAGCAGCGACTATGGGACAGGGCAAGCCTGCACCCACGGCTACACCTTC. Encoded protein: CASSDYGTGQACTHGYTF.